This TCR beta chain was retrieved from a study of T cell repertoires in cytomegalovirus infection. The wider study: It was the public TCR beta signatures that indicated both CMV infection and matching HLA type.

This clonotype occurred a few times. Antigen: not known. In TCRdb, the reads were re-called with MiXCR into one record per CDR3 protein. The sample yields approximately 630,000 distinct CDR3 sequences, 20% to 25% seen once. Whole-study results and caveats: HLA-C-restricted, CMV-specific TCR beta clonotypes were dominant ex vivo.

The receptor comes from a human donor in good health (CMV status not recorded). Some clones in this sample may be carry-over from other donors' samples. The sequencing input was CD8+ T cells from PBMCs.

Here the CDR3 DNA reads TGTGCCAGTACTGGCAGCCGCAATCAGCCCCAGCATTTT. Translation gives CASTGSRNQPQHF. The genes are TRBV19 and TRBJ1-5; D is undetermined. The CDR3 runs 13 residues. V lost 7 bases and J 2 bases, leaving 9 bases between the germline ends. The germline gives CDR1 LNHDA, CDR2 SQIVND (reference sequence).